This T cell receptor beta chain comes out of a study of PD-1 blockade in classical Hodgkin lymphoma. Trimming at V came to 3 bases and at J to 3 bases, leaving 10 bases not matched to a gene. The V gene's germline CDR1 is MNHNY and CDR2 SVGAGI (reference sequence). This CDR3 has 16 amino acids. All patients experienced relapse after autologous stem cell transplantation, and brentuximab vedotin exposure was variable. Produced via immunoSEQ multiplex PCR; TCRdb's table is partial and in-frame only. Found here are 100,000 to 130,000 clones, about 89% of them singletons; the top ten hold about 20%. The chain carries TRBV6-6 and TRBJ2-7; 8 positions agree with TRBD2. The material was peripheral blood mononuclear cells (PBMCs), obtained before the second cycle of nivolumab. This receptor was obtained from a human donor with classical Hodgkin lymphoma. The CDR3 loop is CASSYGEVAGRYEQYF. As DNA, the CDR3 is TGTGCCAGCAGTTATGGAGAGGTAGCGGGACGCTACGAGCAGTACTTC.